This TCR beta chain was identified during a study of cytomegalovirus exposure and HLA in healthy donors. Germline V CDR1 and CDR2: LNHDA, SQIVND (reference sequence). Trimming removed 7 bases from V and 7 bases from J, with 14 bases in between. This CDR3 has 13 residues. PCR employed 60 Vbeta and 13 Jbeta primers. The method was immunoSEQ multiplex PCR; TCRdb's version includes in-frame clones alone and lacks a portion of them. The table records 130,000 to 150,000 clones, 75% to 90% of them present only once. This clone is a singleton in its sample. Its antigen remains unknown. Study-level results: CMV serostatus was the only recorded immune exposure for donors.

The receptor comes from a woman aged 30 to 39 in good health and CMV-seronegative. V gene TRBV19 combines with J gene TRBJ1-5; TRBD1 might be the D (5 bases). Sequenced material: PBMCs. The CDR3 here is CASKGSGIQPQHF. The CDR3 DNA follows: TGTGCCAGTAAAGGGTCAGGGATCCAGCCCCAGCATTTT.